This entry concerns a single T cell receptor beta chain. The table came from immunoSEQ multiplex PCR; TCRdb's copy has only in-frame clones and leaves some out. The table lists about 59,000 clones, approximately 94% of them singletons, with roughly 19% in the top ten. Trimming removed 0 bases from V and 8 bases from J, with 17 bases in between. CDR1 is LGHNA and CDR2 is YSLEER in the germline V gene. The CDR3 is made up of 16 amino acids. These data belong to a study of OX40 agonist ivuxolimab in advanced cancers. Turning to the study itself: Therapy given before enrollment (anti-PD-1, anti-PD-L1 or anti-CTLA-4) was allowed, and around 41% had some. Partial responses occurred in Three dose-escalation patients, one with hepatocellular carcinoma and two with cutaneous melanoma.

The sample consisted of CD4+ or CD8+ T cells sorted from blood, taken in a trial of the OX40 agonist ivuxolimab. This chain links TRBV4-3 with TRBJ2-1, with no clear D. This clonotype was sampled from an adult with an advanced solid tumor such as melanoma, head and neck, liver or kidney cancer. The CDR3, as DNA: TGCGCCAGCAGCCAAGATCCGCCGACGGGTAGGCATGAGCAGTTCTTC. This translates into CASSQDPPTGRHEQFF.